The 21 T cell receptor beta chains given below trace back to one sample, sequenced in a study of T cells in Graves' hyperthyroidism and ophthalmopathy. TCR beta CDR3 regions were amplified from RNA transcripts. TCR CDR3 regions were first amplified by RT-PCR with HTBI primers. TCRdb re-derived calls from the multiplex PCR reads in MiXCR, one entry per CDR3 protein. Among about 380,000 distinct CDR3 sequences, around a sixth were seen once, and the ten largest hold roughly two fifths. The sample was blood. These receptor sequences come from a man between 18 and 35 years old with Graves' ophthalmopathy.

The genes are TRBV2 and TRBJ1-1; the match to TRBD1 covers 12 bases. The CDR3 contains 15 residues. V lost 6 bases, J lost 7 bases, and 9 bases stayed unmatched. Germline V gene lookup returns CDR1 SNHLY and CDR2 FYNNEI. In DNA, the CDR3 is TGTGCCAGCAGGGGCCAACGGGACAGGGGGCTTGAAGCTTTCTTT. This encodes CASRGQRDRGLEAFF.

This clonotype has a count of ten or more. This CDR3 is CATTRDTSTDTQYF. CDR3 bases: TGTGCCACCACCCGGGACACATCCACAGATACGCAGTATTTT. The chain links TRBV12-3 or TRBV12-4 to TRBJ2-3; the D gene is possibly TRBD1 (6 bases). The V gene lost 10 bases and the J gene lost 2 bases, with 16 bases spanning the gap. The CDR3 has 14 residues.

This clonotype was seen many times. The rearrangement joins TRBV2 to TRBJ2-1, with TRBD2 matching over 7 bases. Germline CDR1 is SNHLY and CDR2 is FYNNEI. V shed 0 bases and J 7 bases; nucleotides not matched to a gene: 6. The length of the CDR3 is 15 residues. The CDR3 sequence is CASSEALGGLNEQFF. CDR3 DNA sequence: TGTGCCAGCAGTGAAGCGCTGGGAGGGTTGAATGAGCAGTTCTTC.

At least ten counts were recorded for this clonotype. This chain joins TRBV6-1 and TRBJ1-5, with TRBD1 matching over 7 bases. Germline CDR1 MNHNS, CDR2 SASEGT. The CDR3 has 15 residues. With V trimmed by 11 bases and J by 0 bases, 10 bases remained unmatched. The CDR3: CAAAGQDNSNQPQHF. The CDR3 DNA reads as TGTGCCGCAGCCGGACAGGATAATAGCAATCAGCCCCAGCATTTT.

The table lists this clonotype with many counts. This chain links TRBV7-8 with TRBJ1-2; D not certain. Deletions cut 5 bases from V and 2 bases from J, with 12 bases between. Per the germline V gene, CDR1 is SGHVS and CDR2 is FQNEAQ. The CDR3 has 14 amino acids. This CDR3 reads CASSPHGLNYGYTF. As DNA, the CDR3 is TGTGCCAGCAGCCCCCATGGGCTCAACTATGGCTACACCTTC. The whole variable domain, remainder taken from reference TRBV7-8 and TRBJ1-2, is GAGVSQSPRYKVAKRGQDVALRCDPISGHVSLFWYQQALGQGPEFLTYFQNEAQLDKSGLPSDRFFAERPEGSVSTLKIQRTQQEDSAVYLCASSPHGLNYGYTFGSGTRLTVV.

This clonotype was seen many times. J is TRBJ1-1 and V is TRBV2; no firm D call. The germline V gene has CDR1 SNHLY and CDR2 FYNNEI. Trimming removed 6 bases at V and 0 bases at J, with 8 bases between. The CDR3 has 13 residues. The DNA of the CDR3 is TGTGCCAGCAGGCGGGAGATGAACACTGAAGCTTTCTTT. This encodes CASRREMNTEAFF.

This clonotype turned up a few times. The rearrangement joins TRBV10-3 to TRBJ1-4, with TRBD1 matching 7 bases. Germline CDR1 and CDR2: ENHRY and SYGVKD. This CDR3 is 15 amino acids long. The junction had 5 bases not matched to a gene; V was cut back by 4 bases and J by 3 bases. CDR3 loop: CAISGTGVPNEKLFF. DNA of the CDR3: TGTGCCATCAGTGGAACAGGGGTTCCTAATGAAAAACTGTTTTTT.

A note on this clonotype: This may be a read error: a much more frequent sequence differs by one nucleotide. The chain carries TRBV28 and TRBJ2-5; weak D call: TRBD1 (6 bases). This CDR3 spans 14 amino acids. Germline lookup yields CDR1 MDHEN and CDR2 SYDVKM. The CDR3 reads CASRSTGHQEAQYF. The CDR3, as DNA: TGTGCCAGCAGATCGACAGGACACCAAGAGGCCCAGTACTTC.

Only a few counts were recorded for this clonotype. The DNA for the CDR3 is TGTGCCAGCAGTTCACGCGCGGGGACAGGGTCCCATGAGCAGTTCTTC. It is translated as CASSSRAGTGSHEQFF. V and J are TRBV7-2 and TRBJ2-1, with 9 bases that match TRBD1. The V gene's germline CDR1 is SGHTA and CDR2 FQGNSA. This CDR3 region has 16 residues. V dropped 6 bases and J dropped 8; count of bases not matched to a gene: 14.

This clonotype was counted a few times. The V call is TRBV24-1, the J call TRBJ1-3; tentatively, D is TRBD1 (6 bases). Germline V gene lookup returns CDR1 KGHDR and CDR2 SFDVKD. CDR3 size: 14 residues. Trimming took 4 bases from V and 3 from J, leaving 9 bases between them. This CDR3 is CATSDGGFGNTIYF. CDR3 in DNA: TGTGCCACCAGTGACGGGGGCTTTGGAAACACCATATATTTT.

Points on this clonotype: One end of the junction fails to match germline, which may point to a read error. The genes are TRBV6-6 and TRBJ1-1; D gene uncertain. The germline V gene encodes CDR1 MNHNY and CDR2 SVGAGI (reference sequence). This CDR3 has 15 amino acids. CDR3 sequence: CASSHSSLGDTEAFF. For the CDR3, the DNA is TGTGCCAGCAGTCACTCAAGTCTAGGCGACACTGAAGCTTTCTTT.

This clonotype occurred many times. The chain combines TRBV2 with TRBJ1-1; D possibly corresponds to TRBD1 (5 bases). Trimming shortened V by 3 bases and J by 5 bases, and 10 bases separated the two germline ends. CDR1 SNHLY and CDR2 FYNNEI come from the germline V gene. The CDR3 runs 13 residues. The CDR3 sequence: CASSDGGYTEAFF. Here the CDR3 DNA reads TGTGCCAGCAGTGATGGGGGGTATACTGAAGCTTTCTTT.

Ten or more counts support this clonotype. V usage is TRBV5-1 and J usage is TRBJ1-5; 7 nucleotides align to TRBD1. Germline values: CDR1 SGHRS, CDR2 YFSETQ. Unmatched junction bases numbered 7, after V lost 4 bases and J lost 6 bases. The length of the CDR3 is 14 residues. The CDR3 spells CASSPEGAGQPQHF. CDR3 nucleotide sequence: TGCGCCAGCAGCCCGGAGGGGGCGGGTCAGCCCCAGCATTTT. Together with reference TRBV5-1 and TRBJ1-5, the CDR3 gives the full variable domain: KAGVTQTPRYLIKTRGQQVTLSCSPISGHRSVSWYQQTPGQGLQFLFEYFSETQRNKGNFPGRFSGRQFSNSRSEMNVSTLELGDSALYLCASSPEGAGQPQHFGDGTRLSIL.

V and J are TRBV2 and TRBJ1-2, with D tentatively TRBD1 (5 bases). The V and J ends lost 8 bases and 4 bases respectively, with 17 bases between them. Germline V gives CDR1 SNHLY, CDR2 FYNNEI. The length of the CDR3 is 14 residues. CDR3 bases: TGTGCCAGCGCCGGGGGGAAAGTTCTCTATGGCTACACCTTC. Amino acid sequence: CASAGGKVLYGYTF.

CDR3 nucleotide sequence: TGCGCCAGCAGCCAAGTTCGGCGCGGGGGGACAAATGAGCAGTTCTTC. It specifies CASSQVRRGGTNEQFF. The rearrangement links TRBV4-1 to TRBJ2-1; 8 bases align to TRBD2. With 1 base clipped from V and 7 bases from J, the junction kept 9 bases outside the gene matches. There are 16 residues in the CDR3. Germline values: CDR1 MGHRA, CDR2 YSYEKL.

The rearrangement links TRBV18 to TRBJ1-1; D gene ambiguous. Germline lookup yields CDR1 KGHSH and CDR2 LQKENI. The CDR3 loop spans 15 amino acids. The V and J ends lost 5 bases and 2 bases respectively, with 15 bases between them. The CDR3 sequence: CASSSGGGPNTEAFF. Here the CDR3 DNA reads TGTGCCAGCTCATCGGGCGGAGGCCCCAACACTGAAGCTTTCTTT.

The rearrangement uses TRBV20-1 and TRBJ2-7; 8 bases line up with TRBD1. V shed 0 bases and J 3 bases; nucleotides not matched to a gene: 4. The CDR3 has 14 amino acids. Germline V gives CDR1 DFQATT, CDR2 SNEGSKA (reference sequence). The CDR3 DNA follows: TGCAGTGCTAGAGATCTCGGACAGGGCTACGAGCAGTACTTC. Its translation is CSARDLGQGYEQYF.

This clonotype was picked up many times. V is TRBV28 and J is TRBJ2-3; TRBD1 aligns across 8 bases. Per germline, CDR1 MDHEN and CDR2 SYDVKM. V dropped 4 bases and J dropped 2; count of bases not matched to a gene: 5. The CDR3 has 15 amino acids. The CDR3 nucleotides read TGTGCCAGCAGTTCCCGACAGGGGTACACAGATACGCAGTATTTT. It yields the protein CASSSRQGYTDTQYF.

CDR3 sequence reads: CASRLAGLQETQYF. In nucleotides, the CDR3 is TGTGCCAGCAGGCTAGCGGGCCTCCAGGAGACCCAGTACTTC. The genes are TRBV5-6 and TRBJ2-5, with TRBD2 identical over 8 bases. This CDR3 comprises 14 residues. CDR1 is SGHDT and CDR2 is YYEEEE in the germline V gene. The J segment lost 5 bases and the V segment lost 5 bases, leaving 8 bases of the junction unmatched.

This clonotype was counted only a few times. The rearrangement uses TRBV6-1 and TRBJ1-5, with D possibly being TRBD1 (6 bases). The CDR3 contains 16 residues. Germline V CDR1 and CDR2: MNHNS, SASEGT. V dropped 0 bases and J dropped 5 bases, with 14 bases sitting between them. CDR3 nucleotide sequence: TGTGCCAGCAGTGAAGCGGCGGGGGGCCCCCATCAGCCCCAGCATTTT. Translating gives CASSEAAGGPHQPQHF.

This clonotype was counted at least ten times. The CDR3: CSARGLVQGGYEQYF. CDR3 coding DNA: TGCAGTGCTAGGGGGTTAGTCCAGGGAGGATACGAGCAGTACTTC. The genes are TRBV20-1 and TRBJ2-7; D perhaps matches TRBD2 (6 bases). Trimming removed 3 bases at V and 4 bases at J, with 19 bases between. Germline assignment: CDR1 DFQATT and CDR2 SNEGSKA (reference sequence). The CDR3 is made up of 15 amino acids.